Below are 4 T cell receptor beta chains sequenced from a single sample in a study of blood T cell repertoires in COVID-19 (dated by TCRdb to 2018 to 2021). Library method: the immunoSEQ multiplex PCR assay. In TCRdb, the immuneACCESS table is reduced to in-frame sequences with V and J assigned. These tables do not hold every clone; where another copy was compared, an unresolved V gene accounts for under half, and the others remain unexplained. The sample data list 35,000 to 50,000 clones, and around 88% of these were observed just once. 3.7% of the sample rests with the top ten. The sequencing sample was made of peripheral blood. These receptors originate from a human donor in a cohort sampled during active COVID-19.

This chain connects TRBV28 to TRBJ2-1; D possibly corresponds to TRBD2 (6 bases). Trimming pared 3 bases from V and 0 bases from J, leaving 12 bases between. The CDR3 runs 16 residues. CDR1 is MDHEN, CDR2 SYDVKM, per germline. The CDR3 here is CASSLHGGSSYNEQFF. The CDR3 DNA follows: TGTGCCAGCAGTTTGCATGGAGGGAGCTCCTACAATGAGCAGTTCTTC.

The rearrangement uses TRBV5-6 and TRBJ2-7; 9 bases line up with TRBD2. The germline V gene encodes CDR1 SGHDT and CDR2 YYEEEE. Unmatched junction bases numbered 9, after V lost 4 bases and J lost 1 base. The CDR3 runs 16 residues. The DNA for the CDR3 is TGTGCCAGCAGCCCCGCTGCGGGAGGGCCTTCCTACGAGCAGTACTTC. Protein product: CASSPAAGGPSYEQYF.

The V and J genes are TRBV9 and TRBJ2-2; TRBD2 is a possible D gene (5 bases). The CDR3 sequence is 14 residues long. V lost 7 bases and J lost 0, with 10 bases in between. Looked up from germline, CDR1 is SGDLS and CDR2 is YYNGEE. CDR3: CASGGSANTGELFF. The CDR3 region has the DNA TGTGCCAGCGGCGGGTCAGCGAACACCGGGGAGCTGTTTTTT.

This chain joins TRBV5-5 and TRBJ1-2; tentatively, D is TRBD1 (6 bases). V shed 1 base and J shed 10 bases, with 17 bases lying between them. This CDR3 contains 14 residues. The V gene's germline CDR1 is SGHKS and CDR2 YYEKEE (reference sequence). The CDR3 nucleotides read TGTGCCAGCAGCTTGATTTTTCTGGGACACCTCTACACCTTC. It is translated as CASSLIFLGHLYTF.